This is a list of T cell receptor beta chains from one sample in a study of shared clonotypes between healthy human individuals. Libraries were prepared by immunoSEQ multiplex PCR; TCRdb keeps only in-frame clonotypes and omits some of them. The table has millions of clones, approximately 95% seen once. The sequencing sample was made of naive CD4+ T cells from PBMCs. Receptors originate from a young man in good health. Some clones in this sample may be carry-over from other donors' samples. The CDR3 runs from the conserved cysteine through the conserved F or W.

>TRBV7-2|18
CASSIRGGALGHNEKLFF
>TRBV5-6|15
CASSSGLGGGKEQFF
>TRBV7-3|17
CASSPYRGHRTRDTQYF
>TRBV28|13
CASSPNGADTQYF
>TRBV5-1|14
CASSSGGVGEKLFF
>TRBV21-1|16
CASTTRHLEITDTQYF
>TRBV30|11
CAWSPGTEAFF
>TRBV18|15
CASSPPGGPLNIQYF
>TRBV4-1|16
CASSLPFRQRNEKLFF
>TRBV7-3|15
CASSLNGRLSYEQYF
>TRBV28|11
CASSSRDPQYF
>TRBV6-1|20
CASSEDPLRDRVSWWYGYTF
>TRBV6-5|13
CASSYQYNSPLHF
>TRBV20-1|10
CSARVDTQYF
>TRBV18|15
CASSPGTSGTYEQYF
>TRBV28|16
CASSTYTGGGNQPQHF
>TRBV27|15
CASSSGGAGEVEQFF
>TRBV27|15
CASSTSGLAGDTQYF
>TRBV30|15
CAWGPSPAEVEKLFF
>TRBV7-2|14
CASSFATGSDTQYF
>TRBV7-3|14
CASSPEAAEETQYF
>TRBV7-9|13
CASSPGGTFWQFF
>TRBV18|15
CASSPGAGGSETQYF
>TRBV4-3|14
CASSQDSLTDTQYF
>TRBV7-2|15
CASSPPGLATNEQFF
>TRBV19|15
CASSLMSRNPGELFF
>TRBV19|13
CASSINGYETQYF
>TRBV9|15
CASSSYGGGKETQYF
>TRBV5-1|15
CASSLLPGAQETQYF
>TRBV10-3|15
CAIRVGQGDNSPLHF
>TRBV9|18
CASSVALRGGPREDTQYF
>TRBV11-1|16
CASSITSGRSTDTQYF
>TRBV10-3|13
CAISDAGSAEAFF
>TRBV28|15
CASSPTGLYQETQYF
>TRBV4-2|14
CASSQDRQSYEQYF
>TRBV7-2|15
CASSLASPTGNEQFF
>TRBV5-1|18
CASSLVPTHPPDSYEQYF
>TRBV5-1|15
CASSVGQGWGETQYF
>TRBV28|16
CASSAGAGGRTDTQYF
>TRBV28|13
CASSLYRRYEQYF
>TRBV28|15
CASSPGGTGTGEQYF
>TRBV7-6|15
CASSQFKGDSTEAFF
>TRBV15|16
CATSRDLGGSSYEQYF
>TRBV18|13
CASLETSGSVQFF
>TRBV19|14
CASRQTGIDEKLFF
>TRBV6-1|15
CASSERFGTANIQYF
>TRBV7-9|16
CASSIGTGTSTDTQYF
>TRBV4-3|13
CASSQELGEKLFF
>TRBV30|13
CASNANPYNEQFF
>TRBV5-5|13
CASSLAGKYEQYF
>TRBV2|15
CASSASTRSGNTIYF
>TRBV5-1|15
CASSLAEGGGYEQYF
>TRBV2|16
CASSRVLSAPGETQYF